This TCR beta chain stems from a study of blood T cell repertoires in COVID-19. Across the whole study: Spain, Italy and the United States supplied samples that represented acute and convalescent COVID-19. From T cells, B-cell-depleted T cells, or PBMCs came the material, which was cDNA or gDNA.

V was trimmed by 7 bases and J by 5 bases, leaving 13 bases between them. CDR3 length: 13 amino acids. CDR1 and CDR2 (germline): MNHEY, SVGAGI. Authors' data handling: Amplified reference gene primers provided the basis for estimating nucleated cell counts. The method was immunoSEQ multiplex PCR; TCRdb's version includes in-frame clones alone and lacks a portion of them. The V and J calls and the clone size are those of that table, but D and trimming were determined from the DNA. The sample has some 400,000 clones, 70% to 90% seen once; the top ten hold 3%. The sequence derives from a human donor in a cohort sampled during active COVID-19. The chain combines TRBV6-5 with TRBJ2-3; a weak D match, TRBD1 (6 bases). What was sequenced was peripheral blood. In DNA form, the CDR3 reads TGTGCCAGCAAGGGGGAGCTTTTAGATACGCAGTATTTT. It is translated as CASKGELLDTQYF.